The subject of this entry is one T cell receptor beta chain. Its antigen is still unknown. TCRdb keeps only in-frame clones here, not all; method: immunoSEQ multiplex PCR. Of 300,000 to 400,000 clones in the sample, over 60% are singletons; the top ten hold roughly 6.7%. This entry comes from a study of cytotoxic CD8 clonotypes in ibrutinib-treated CLL. Regarding the study as a whole: Contraction or stability on treatment characterized the public clonotypes, which were uncommon.

CDR3 length: 15 residues. The V gene's germline CDR1 is LNHNV and CDR2 YYDKDF (reference sequence). Trimming cost V 3 bases and J 6 bases, with 15 bases left between them. The rearrangement joins TRBV15 to TRBJ2-1; the D call may be TRBD1 or TRBD2 (5 bases each). The sequence was collected from a human donor with chronic lymphocytic leukemia. Sequencing was performed on PBMCs, taken after 36 months of ibrutinib treatment. CDR3 sequence (DNA): TGTGCCACCAGCAGGGGGGTTACTAGGGGCAATGAGCAGTTCTTC. This translates into CATSRGVTRGNEQFF.